Sequencing of this T cell receptor beta chain was carried out in a study of Ad26.COV2.S vaccination and SARS-CoV-2 variants. Treatment meaning: approximately 18 received Ad26.COV2.S at low or high dose, single or two shots; about five received placebo; per-sample allocation not given. Vaccine and placebo recipients were sampled on day 63 after the first injection. Donor was an adult aged 18-55 years in Boston. Measured with immunoSEQ multiplex PCR; TCRdb has only the in-frame clones, and not every one. The table records roughly 500,000 clones, roughly 89% of them present only once. Regarding the study as a whole: Breadth measured for non-spike TCRs was similar across vaccine and placebo recipients. TCR breadth and depth estimates may have understated total T cell responses.

A remark on this clone: As yet, its antigen is unknown.

The CDR3 runs 16 residues. Germline lookup yields CDR1 SNHLY and CDR2 FYNNEI. V trimming: 6 bases; J trimming: 9 bases; junction bases outside the gene matches: 10. Material: peripheral blood, obtained in a trial of Ad26.COV2.S vaccine versus placebo. This TCR was sampled from a person between 18 and 59 years old who received the Ad26.COV2.S COVID-19 vaccine or a placebo. J is TRBJ2-1 and V is TRBV2; 14 positions agree with TRBD2. CDR3 amino acids: CASRRLAGGLVGEQFF. The CDR3 region has the DNA TGTGCCAGCAGGAGACTAGCGGGAGGGCTAGTGGGTGAGCAGTTCTTC.